A selection of T cell receptor beta chains follows, all from one sample in a study of post-analysis software for immune sequencing data. TCRdb passed the PCR reads through MiXCR, listing each CDR3 protein once. Of roughly 800,000 distinct CDR3 sequences listed, around 50% are singletons. Material: blood. These receptor sequences come from a girl under 18 with multiple sclerosis. Both conserved end residues are part of each CDR3. The D gene is left open where the match is weak. The size entry is marked missing in some rows and otherwise reads once, few, many or a size class.

d_gene: .
abundance: few
j_gene: TRBJ1-2
v_gene: TRBV11-2
CDR3nt: TGTGCCAGCAGCCAGACAGACCTCTATGGCTACACCTTC
CDR3aa: CASSQTDLYGYTF

d_gene: .
abundance: few
j_gene: TRBJ2-3
v_gene: TRBV6-6
CDR3nt: TGTGCCAGCAGTTACAAGGACAGTAGCACAGATACGCAGTATTTT
CDR3aa: CASSYKDSSTDTQYF

d_gene: TRBD2
abundance: few
j_gene: TRBJ2-1
v_gene: TRBV2
CDR3nt: TGTGCCAGCAGTGACGCTAGCGGGAGCTACAATGAGCAGTTCTTC
CDR3aa: CASSDASGSYNEQFF

d_gene: .
abundance: .
j_gene: TRBJ2-7
v_gene: TRBV28
CDR3nt: TGTGCCAGCAGTCTACAGGGACTCGAGCAGTACTTC
CDR3aa: CASSLQGLEQYF

d_gene: .
abundance: .
j_gene: TRBJ2-1
v_gene: TRBV5-6
CDR3nt: TGTGCCAGCAGCTTTTCCCCAGAAAATGAGCAGTTCTTC
CDR3aa: CASSFSPENEQFF

d_gene: TRBD1
abundance: .
j_gene: TRBJ1-1
v_gene: TRBV15
CDR3nt: TGTGCCACCAGCACGGGACAGTCGCCTGACGGCACTGAAGCTTTCTTT
CDR3aa: CATSTGQSPDGTEAFF

d_gene: TRBD1
abundance: .
j_gene: TRBJ2-7
v_gene: TRBV20-1
CDR3nt: TGCAGTGCTAGGGCCGGGACAGTATTCGAGCAGTACTTC
CDR3aa: CSARAGTVFEQYF

d_gene: TRBD1
abundance: few
j_gene: TRBJ2-7
v_gene: TRBV7-8
CDR3nt: TGTGCCAGCAGCTTAGGAAGGGGGCTGTGGTACGAGCAGTACTTC
CDR3aa: CASSLGRGLWYEQYF

d_gene: .
abundance: .
j_gene: TRBJ1-2
v_gene: TRBV5-1
CDR3nt: TGCGCCAGCAGCTTCTCGGAGGGAGGCGGCTACACCTTC
CDR3aa: CASSFSEGGGYTF

d_gene: .
abundance: few
j_gene: TRBJ2-5
v_gene: TRBV3-1
CDR3nt: TGTGCCAGCAGCCAAGGAGCGGTACAAGAGACCCAGTACTTC
CDR3aa: CASSQGAVQETQYF

d_gene: .
abundance: .
j_gene: TRBJ2-3
v_gene: TRBV3-1
CDR3nt: TGTGCCAGCAGCCTACGCGGGATGGGAGATACGCAGTATTTT
CDR3aa: CASSLRGMGDTQYF

d_gene: TRBD1
abundance: .
j_gene: TRBJ2-1
v_gene: TRBV5-5
CDR3nt: TGTGCCAGCAGCTTGGAACAGGGGGTTTCTGGTGAGCAGTTCTTC
CDR3aa: CASSLEQGVSGEQFF

d_gene: .
abundance: .
j_gene: TRBJ2-7
v_gene: TRBV5-1
CDR3nt: TGCGCCAGCAGCTTGTTTGTAGGGCAGGGTGGAATCTACGAGCAGTACTTC
CDR3aa: CASSLFVGQGGIYEQYF

d_gene: .
abundance: .
j_gene: TRBJ2-7
v_gene: TRBV12-3/TRBV12-4
CDR3nt: TGTGCCAGCAGTCCCCTCGGGACACACTCCTACGAGCAGTACTTC
CDR3aa: CASSPLGTHSYEQYF

d_gene: TRBD2
abundance: .
j_gene: TRBJ2-1
v_gene: TRBV7-9
CDR3nt: TGTGCCAGCAGCGCCATCGGACTAGCGGGGAATTGGAATGAGCAGTTCTTC
CDR3aa: CASSAIGLAGNWNEQFF

d_gene: .
abundance: .
j_gene: TRBJ2-5
v_gene: TRBV5-1
CDR3nt: TGCGCCAGCAGCAAAAGAGTAGCAACCGGGGAGACCCAGTACTTC
CDR3aa: CASSKRVATGETQYF

d_gene: TRBD1
abundance: few
j_gene: TRBJ2-7
v_gene: TRBV3-1
CDR3nt: TGTGCCAGCAGCCAAGGACGGGACAGGGGAAAAGGGTACTTC
CDR3aa: CASSQGRDRGKGYF

d_gene: TRBD1
abundance: .
j_gene: TRBJ1-2
v_gene: TRBV29-1
CDR3nt: TGCAGCGTCCAAACAGGGGCCGGGCGAATCAACTATGGCTACACCTTC
CDR3aa: CSVQTGAGRINYGYTF

d_gene: TRBD1
abundance: few
j_gene: TRBJ2-1
v_gene: TRBV5-4
CDR3nt: TGTGCCAGCAGCGCCCCTACAGGGGACTACAATGAGCAGTTCTTC
CDR3aa: CASSAPTGDYNEQFF

d_gene: .
abundance: .
j_gene: TRBJ2-1
v_gene: TRBV5-5
CDR3nt: TGTGCCAGCAGCCCACGTCCCGGGACAGGGACTAGCGCTTACAATGAGCAGTTCTTC
CDR3aa: CASSPRPGTGTSAYNEQFF

d_gene: .
abundance: .
j_gene: TRBJ2-7
v_gene: TRBV5-6
CDR3nt: TGTGCCAGCAGCCCCGACAGGAACCCTTCCTACGAGCAGTACTTC
CDR3aa: CASSPDRNPSYEQYF

d_gene: TRBD2
abundance: few
j_gene: TRBJ2-1
v_gene: TRBV29-1
CDR3nt: TGCAGCGTTGGAGGGACTAGCGGCTACAATGAGCAGTTCTTC
CDR3aa: CSVGGTSGYNEQFF

d_gene: .
abundance: few
j_gene: TRBJ2-7
v_gene: TRBV7-9
CDR3nt: TGTGCCAGCAGCTTCTCCGACCGTCTAGGGGCGTACGAGCAGTACTTC
CDR3aa: CASSFSDRLGAYEQYF

d_gene: .
abundance: few
j_gene: TRBJ1-1
v_gene: TRBV12-3/TRBV12-4
CDR3nt: TGTGCCAGCAGTCCGACCACGAGCGCTTTCTTT
CDR3aa: CASSPTTSAFF

d_gene: .
abundance: .
j_gene: TRBJ2-2
v_gene: TRBV29-1
CDR3nt: TGCGGCACGGAAGGGGCCTACACCGGGGAGCTGTTTTTT
CDR3aa: CGTEGAYTGELFF

d_gene: .
abundance: .
j_gene: TRBJ1-1
v_gene: TRBV5-6
CDR3nt: TGTGCCAGCAGCTTGGACGTGTTGCGGGAAGCTTTCTTT
CDR3aa: CASSLDVLREAFF

d_gene: .
abundance: .
j_gene: TRBJ2-7
v_gene: TRBV4-1
CDR3nt: TGCGCCAGCAGCCAATCGGAGTGGGGGCCCTACGAGCAGTACTTC
CDR3aa: CASSQSEWGPYEQYF

d_gene: .
abundance: .
j_gene: TRBJ1-2
v_gene: TRBV25-1
CDR3nt: TGTGCCAGCAGTGAATATAAGAGGGGGGGCCGTGGCTACACCTTC
CDR3aa: CASSEYKRGGRGYTF

d_gene: TRBD2
abundance: .
j_gene: TRBJ2-1
v_gene: TRBV29-1
CDR3nt: TGCAGCGTAACCGGGACTAGCGGGAGGGGCGAGCAGTTCTTC
CDR3aa: CSVTGTSGRGEQFF

d_gene: .
abundance: few
j_gene: TRBJ2-7
v_gene: TRBV20-1
CDR3nt: TGCAGTGCTGGGGCCCCTTACGAGCAGTACTTC
CDR3aa: CSAGAPYEQYF

d_gene: .
abundance: .
j_gene: TRBJ2-3
v_gene: TRBV10-2
CDR3nt: TGCGCCATCCTTAGACTGGACACAGATACGCAGTATTTT
CDR3aa: CAILRLDTDTQYF

d_gene: TRBD2
abundance: .
j_gene: TRBJ2-5
v_gene: TRBV9
CDR3nt: TGTGCCAGCAGCGTGGAACTAGCGGGGCAAGAGACCCAGTACTTC
CDR3aa: CASSVELAGQETQYF

d_gene: TRBD2
abundance: .
j_gene: TRBJ2-7
v_gene: TRBV14
CDR3nt: TGTGCCAGCAGCCCGGGACTAGCGGGGAACCTCTACGAGCAGTACTTC
CDR3aa: CASSPGLAGNLYEQYF

d_gene: .
abundance: few
j_gene: TRBJ2-7
v_gene: TRBV12-3/TRBV12-4
CDR3nt: TGTGCCAGCAGTTTATATCCGGCAGCCAGCTCCTACGAGCAGTACTTC
CDR3aa: CASSLYPAASSYEQYF

d_gene: .
abundance: .
j_gene: TRBJ1-2
v_gene: TRBV6-1
CDR3nt: TGTGCCAGCAGTGACAGGGGCCTGAGAGGAGGCTACACCTTC
CDR3aa: CASSDRGLRGGYTF

d_gene: TRBD2
abundance: few
j_gene: TRBJ2-7
v_gene: TRBV20-1
CDR3nt: TGCAGTGCCAACCGAGCGGGGGTATACGAGCAGTACTTC
CDR3aa: CSANRAGVYEQYF

d_gene: .
abundance: .
j_gene: TRBJ2-1
v_gene: TRBV20-1
CDR3nt: TGCAGTGCTAGAGATACGCGGACTACCTACAATGAGCAGTTCTTC
CDR3aa: CSARDTRTTYNEQFF

d_gene: TRBD1
abundance: few
j_gene: TRBJ2-1
v_gene: TRBV10-3
CDR3nt: TGTGCCATCAGTGAGTCGCTGGGACAGGGAAACAACGAGCAGTTCTTC
CDR3aa: CAISESLGQGNNEQFF

d_gene: .
abundance: .
j_gene: TRBJ1-5
v_gene: TRBV29-1
CDR3nt: TGCAGCGTTGGGGACTCAGACAATCAGCCCCAGCATTTT
CDR3aa: CSVGDSDNQPQHF

d_gene: TRBD2
abundance: .
j_gene: TRBJ2-7
v_gene: TRBV5-1
CDR3nt: TGCGCCAGCAGCTTGGAGGCAGCGGGAGGGTACGAGCAGTACTTC
CDR3aa: CASSLEAAGGYEQYF

d_gene: .
abundance: .
j_gene: TRBJ2-1
v_gene: TRBV20-1
CDR3nt: TGCAGTGCTAGGTGGGCGGGAATTAGCAGCTCCTACAATGAGCAGTTCTTC
CDR3aa: CSARWAGISSSYNEQFF

d_gene: .
abundance: few
j_gene: TRBJ2-2
v_gene: TRBV9
CDR3nt: TGTGCCAGCAGCGTATTAAGAGGGGGGGGCTCGGACACCGGGGAGCTGTTTTTT
CDR3aa: CASSVLRGGGSDTGELFF

d_gene: .
abundance: .
j_gene: TRBJ1-2
v_gene: TRBV19
CDR3nt: TGTGCCAGTAGTATAGGATCCGGAGCTGCGGCTGGCTACACCTTC
CDR3aa: CASSIGSGAAAGYTF

d_gene: .
abundance: .
j_gene: TRBJ1-3
v_gene: TRBV6-5
CDR3nt: TGTGCCGGCAGTTACTCCCCCGCGGCGGCTGGAAACACCATATATTTT
CDR3aa: CAGSYSPAAAGNTIYF

d_gene: TRBD1
abundance: .
j_gene: TRBJ2-3
v_gene: TRBV20-1
CDR3nt: TGCAGTGCAACCGGGACAGGGCTACTCACAGATACGCAGTATTTT
CDR3aa: CSATGTGLLTDTQYF

d_gene: .
abundance: once
j_gene: TRBJ1-4
v_gene: TRBV7-2
CDR3nt: TGTGCCAGCAGCTTAGGTACACGGGCGCAGAAACTGTTTTTT
CDR3aa: CASSLGTRAQKLFF

d_gene: .
abundance: .
j_gene: TRBJ2-1
v_gene: TRBV12-3/TRBV12-4
CDR3nt: TGTGCCAGCAGTAGGAACCCGGGGCCGGCTTACAATGAGCAGTTCTTC
CDR3aa: CASSRNPGPAYNEQFF

d_gene: TRBD1
abundance: few
j_gene: TRBJ1-2
v_gene: TRBV29-1
CDR3nt: TGCAGCGTCTCAGGGGGCATCAACTATGGCTACACCTTC
CDR3aa: CSVSGGINYGYTF

d_gene: TRBD2
abundance: .
j_gene: TRBJ2-7
v_gene: TRBV18
CDR3nt: TGTGCCAGCTCACCACCGAGGACTAGCTATACCTACGAGCAGTACTTC
CDR3aa: CASSPPRTSYTYEQYF

d_gene: TRBD1
abundance: few
j_gene: TRBJ1-6
v_gene: TRBV27
CDR3nt: TGTGCCAGCAGTATCAGTCTTCGGACAGGGTATTCACCCCTCCACTTT
CDR3aa: CASSISLRTGYSPLHF

d_gene: TRBD2
abundance: few
j_gene: TRBJ2-5
v_gene: TRBV29-1
CDR3nt: TGCAGCGTTGAGGGGACTAGTTCAGAGACCCAGTACTTC
CDR3aa: CSVEGTSSETQYF

d_gene: .
abundance: once
j_gene: TRBJ2-7
v_gene: TRBV20-1
CDR3nt: TGCAGTGCCCGGACACCCTTCGGCTACGAGCAGTACTTC
CDR3aa: CSARTPFGYEQYF

d_gene: .
abundance: few
j_gene: TRBJ2-7
v_gene: TRBV4-2
CDR3nt: TGTGCCAGCAGCCAAGGTTCAGGACGGGACGCTACCTACGAGCAGTACTTC
CDR3aa: CASSQGSGRDATYEQYF